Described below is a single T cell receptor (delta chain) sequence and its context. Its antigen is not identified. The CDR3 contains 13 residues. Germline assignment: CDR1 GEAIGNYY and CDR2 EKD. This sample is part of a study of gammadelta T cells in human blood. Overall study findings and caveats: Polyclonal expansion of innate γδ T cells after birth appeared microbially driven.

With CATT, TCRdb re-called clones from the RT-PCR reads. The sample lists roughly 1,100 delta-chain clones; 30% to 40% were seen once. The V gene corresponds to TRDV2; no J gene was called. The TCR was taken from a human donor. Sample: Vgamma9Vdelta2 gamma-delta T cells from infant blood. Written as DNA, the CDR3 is TGTGCCTGTGACACCTGGGACACCCGACAGGTGTTTTTC. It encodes CACDTWDTRQVFF.